This T cell receptor beta chain appears in the sequencing data of a study of T cell responses to AZD1222 COVID-19 vaccine. Second-dose intervals of approximately 4 or approximately 12 weeks were pooled. CDR1 SEHNR and CDR2 FQNEAQ come from the germline V gene (reference sequence). With 0 bases removed from V and 2 bases from J, the gap between germline ends came to 8 bases. The CDR3 is 15 amino acids. The method was immunoSEQ multiplex PCR; TCRdb's version includes in-frame clones alone and lacks a portion of them. Counted here are 28,000 or so clones, around 90% occurring once; the ten biggest clones make up 2.5% to 3%.

The V and J genes are TRBV7-9 and TRBJ1-5; D is ambiguous. This receptor was identified in an adult who received the AZD1222 COVID-19 vaccine. Material: peripheral blood, obtained 28 days after the second AZD1222 dose. CDR3 nucleotide sequence: TGTGCCAGCAGCTTAGCACACGGTGGCAATCAGCCCCAGCATTTT. Residues: CASSLAHGGNQPQHF.